Each of the 13 T cell receptor beta chains below was sequenced from the same sample in a study of OX40 agonist ivuxolimab in advanced cancers. The repertoire was sequenced with immunoSEQ multiplex PCR; TCRdb's copy has only in-frame clones and lacks some. The sample includes 64,000 or so clones, about 80% seen only once; the top ten take 0.55% to 0.8%. The sample was CD4+ or CD8+ T cells sorted from blood, taken in a trial of the OX40 agonist ivuxolimab. The receptors were gathered from an adult with an advanced solid tumor such as melanoma, head and neck, liver or kidney cancer.

The rearrangement links TRBV19 to TRBJ2-7; TRBD2 might be the D (5 bases). V was clipped by 3 bases and J by 3 bases, with 9 bases between them. Looked up from germline, CDR1 is LNHDA and CDR2 is SQIVND (reference sequence). The CDR3 spans 13 residues. The CDR3 is CASSMARDYEQYF. The CDR3 DNA sequence: TGTGCCAGTAGTATGGCCCGGGACTACGAGCAGTACTTC.

Only one count was recorded for this clone. This chain connects TRBV5-1 to TRBJ1-5; D is possibly TRBD1 (5 bases). From germline, CDR1 is SGHRS and CDR2 YFSETQ. The CDR3 totals 15 residues. V lost 1 base, J lost 3 bases, and 11 bases lay in between. The CDR3 region is CASSLNGGFNQPQHF. CDR3 DNA: TGCGCCAGCAGCTTGAATGGGGGGTTCAATCAGCCCCAGCATTTT.

The chain couples TRBV2 to TRBJ1-5, with D unclear. The V and J ends lost 7 bases and 4 bases respectively, with 17 bases between them. CDR1 and CDR2 (germline): SNHLY, FYNNEI. The CDR3 loop spans 15 amino acids. CDR3 sequence: CASTEEGGINQPQHF. The CDR3 DNA is TGTGCCAGCACCGAGGAGGGAGGCATTAATCAGCCCCAGCATTTT. Full variable domain (outside the CDR3, taken from reference TRBV2 and TRBJ1-5): EPEVTQTPSHQVTQMGQEVILRCVPISNHLYFYWYRQILGQKVEFLVSFYNNEISEKSEIFDDQFSVERPDGSNFTLKIRSTKLEDSAMYFCASTEEGGINQPQHFGDGTRLSIL.

This rearrangement joins TRBV20-1 to TRBJ1-4; possibly TRBD1 for D (5 bases). Germline V gives CDR1 DFQATT, CDR2 SNEGSKA (reference sequence). The V end lost 0 bases, the J end lost 15 bases, and 11 bases lay between the germline ends. The CDR3 spans 11 residues. For the CDR3, the DNA is TGCAGTGCTAGAGATTTGGGGCTGGTGTTTTTT. It translates to CSARDLGLVFF.

This clone came up a few times. This chain connects TRBV30 to TRBJ2-7; perhaps TRBD2 as D (5 bases). Germline values: CDR1 GTSNPN, CDR2 SVGIG (reference sequence). Trimming removed 2 bases at V and 2 bases at J, with 13 bases between. The CDR3 is 14 amino acids. CDR3: CAWSRGQSAYEQYF. In nucleotides, the CDR3 is TGTGCCTGGAGTCGAGGGCAAAGCGCCTACGAGCAGTACTTC.

This clone was observed at least ten times. The chain links TRBV25-1 to TRBJ2-1; D is ambiguous. This CDR3 contains 13 residues. The germline V gene encodes CDR1 MGHDK and CDR2 SYGVNS. With 3 bases removed from V and 9 bases from J, the gap between germline ends came to 12 bases. The CDR3 here is CASSDRPLVEQFF. CDR3 coding DNA: TGTGCCAGCAGTGACCGCCCCCTGGTTGAGCAGTTCTTC.

The chain combines TRBV21-1 with TRBJ2-5; the table's D gene call, TRBD2, was not cross checked with the DNA. TRBV21-1 is a known pseudogene. This CDR3 spans 16 amino acids. CDR3 amino acids: CASSKWASGLQETQYF. The DNA for the CDR3 is TGTGCCAGCAGCAAATGGGCTAGCGGGTTACAAGAGACCCAGTACTTC.

This CDR3 is CSALGTGELFF. CDR3 in DNA: TGCAGCGCCCTAGGCACCGGGGAGCTGTTTTTT. The genes are TRBV29-1 and TRBJ2-2; D gene unclear. The germline CDR1 and CDR2 sequences are SQVTM and ANQGSEA. This CDR3 has 11 residues. With 7 bases removed from V and 4 bases from J, the gap between germline ends came to 7 bases.

The chain links TRBV27 to TRBJ2-7, with 7 positions matching TRBD2. With V trimmed by 5 bases and J by 4 bases, 8 bases remained unmatched. CDR1 and CDR2 (germline): MNHEY, SMNVEV (reference sequence). The CDR3 totals 14 residues. The CDR3 loop reads CASSTRPGGYEQYF. CDR3 DNA: TGTGCCAGCAGTACAAGACCCGGGGGGTACGAGCAGTACTTC.

This chain links TRBV4-1 with TRBJ1-5; TRBD1 agrees at 7 bases. The CDR3 sequence is 17 residues long. V was pared by 3 bases and J by 1 base, with 9 bases of the junction left unmatched. CDR1 is MGHRA and CDR2 is YSYEKL in the germline V gene. CDR3 sequence reads: CASSQEDRRGSNQPQHF. In nucleotides, the CDR3 is TGCGCCAGCAGCCAGGAGGACAGGAGGGGGAGCAATCAGCCCCAGCATTTT.

This clone appeared a single time. V is TRBV10-2 and J is TRBJ2-1, with 11 positions matching TRBD2. V shed 7 bases, J shed 9 bases, and the junction held 8 bases outside the gene matches. Germline V gives CDR1 WSHSY, CDR2 SAAADI. The CDR3 runs to 14 residues. CDR3 residues: CASKVSGRGAEQFF. In DNA form, the CDR3 reads TGCGCCAGCAAGGTTAGCGGGAGGGGGGCTGAGCAGTTCTTC.

This rearrangement joins TRBV5-4 to TRBJ1-2, with a possible D match to TRBD1 (6 bases). CDR1 and CDR2 (germline): SGHNT, YYREEE (reference sequence). Trimming cost V 0 bases and J 5 bases, with 11 bases left between them. This CDR3 spans 14 amino acids. CDR3 sequence: CASSLGQESYGYTF. Here the CDR3 DNA reads TGTGCCAGCAGCTTGGGACAGGAGTCTTATGGCTACACCTTC.

V usage is TRBV5-1 and J usage is TRBJ2-3, with 14 bases aligning to TRBD2. CDR3 length equals 17 residues. Germline V gene lookup returns CDR1 SGHRS and CDR2 YFSETQ. The V segment lost 3 bases and the J segment 4 bases; nucleotides outside the gene matches: 7. The chain's CDR3 is CASSSGTSGRRADTQYF. CDR3 sequence (DNA): TGCGCCAGCAGCTCCGGGACTAGCGGGAGAAGGGCAGATACGCAGTATTTT.